The rows below give T cell receptor beta chains drawn from one sample of a study of technical replicates of blood from a handful of donors. Measured with immunoSEQ multiplex PCR; TCRdb has only the in-frame clones, and not every one. This table holds about 81,000 clones, 75% to 85% found once. The source material was PBMCs. These TCRs come from a human donor in good health. Some clones in this sample may be carry-over from other donors' samples. CDR3s include the opening cysteine and the closing phenylalanine or tryptophan. Each record gives: clone size, J gene, CDR3 length, V gene, D gene, CDR3 protein, CDR3 DNA. A D gene is named only where the DNA matches it firmly. Some rows mark clone size as missing; the rest say once, few, many or name a class of expanded clone.

clone_size: NA; j_call: TRBJ2-7; cdr3_length: 13; v_call: TRBV15; d_call: NA; cdr3_aa: CATSRETGYEQYF; cdr3_nt: TGTGCCACCAGCAGGGAAACAGGCTACGAGCAGTACTTC
clone_size: NA; j_call: TRBJ2-1; cdr3_length: 15; v_call: TRBV6-4; d_call: TRBD1; cdr3_aa: CASSDAQGATDEQFF; cdr3_nt: TGTGCCAGCAGTGACGCACAGGGGGCTACGGATGAGCAGTTCTTC
clone_size: NA; j_call: TRBJ2-7; cdr3_length: 14; v_call: TRBV6-5; d_call: TRBD1; cdr3_aa: CASSVSGTGGRQYF; cdr3_nt: TGTGCCAGCAGTGTTTCCGGGACAGGGGGGAGGCAGTACTTC
clone_size: NA; j_call: TRBJ2-7; cdr3_length: 13; v_call: TRBV7-9; d_call: NA; cdr3_aa: CASSPISVYEQYF; cdr3_nt: TGTGCCAGCAGTCCGATTAGCGTTTACGAGCAGTACTTC
clone_size: few; j_call: TRBJ1-1; cdr3_length: 14; v_call: TRBV2; d_call: NA; cdr3_aa: CASSEQATNTEAFF; cdr3_nt: TGTGCCAGCAGTGAACAGGCTACTAACACTGAAGCTTTCTTT
clone_size: NA; j_call: TRBJ2-1; cdr3_length: 15; v_call: TRBV9; d_call: TRBD1; cdr3_aa: CASSVAGTGGSEQFF; cdr3_nt: TGTGCCAGCAGCGTAGCCGGGACAGGTGGATCTGAGCAGTTCTTC
clone_size: NA; j_call: TRBJ2-1; cdr3_length: 15; v_call: TRBV30; d_call: TRBD2; cdr3_aa: CAWSWASGVYDEQFF; cdr3_nt: TGTGCCTGGAGTTGGGCTAGCGGGGTGTATGATGAGCAGTTCTTC
clone_size: NA; j_call: TRBJ2-1; cdr3_length: 16; v_call: TRBV7-2; d_call: TRBD2; cdr3_aa: CASSLVAGVSYNEQFF; cdr3_nt: TGTGCCAGCAGCTTAGTGGCGGGAGTCTCGTACAATGAGCAGTTCTTC
clone_size: NA; j_call: TRBJ2-7; cdr3_length: 12; v_call: TRBV21-1; d_call: NA; cdr3_aa: CASSKGLASKYF; cdr3_nt: TGTGCCAGCAGCAAGGGACTAGCCTCAAAGTACTTC
clone_size: NA; j_call: TRBJ1-2; cdr3_length: 17; v_call: TRBV27; d_call: TRBD1; cdr3_aa: CASSFKGTGDSNYGYTF; cdr3_nt: TGTGCCAGCAGTTTTAAAGGGACAGGTGATTCTAACTATGGCTACACCTTC
clone_size: NA; j_call: TRBJ1-2; cdr3_length: 15; v_call: TRBV6-1; d_call: NA; cdr3_aa: CASRFLYRVDYGYTF; cdr3_nt: TGTGCCAGCAGGTTCTTATACAGGGTTGACTATGGCTACACCTTC
clone_size: NA; j_call: TRBJ1-2; cdr3_length: 11; v_call: TRBV7-9; d_call: NA; cdr3_aa: CASSDEYGYTF; cdr3_nt: TGTGCCAGCAGCGATGAGTATGGCTACACCTTC
clone_size: NA; j_call: TRBJ2-7; cdr3_length: 14; v_call: TRBV7-9; d_call: NA; cdr3_aa: CASSLTGSSYEQYF; cdr3_nt: TGTGCCAGCAGCTTAACCGGGTCCTCCTACGAGCAGTACTTC
clone_size: NA; j_call: TRBJ1-4; cdr3_length: 16; v_call: TRBV18; d_call: TRBD1; cdr3_aa: CASSRGQGSTNEKLFF; cdr3_nt: TGTGCCAGCTCACGAGGACAGGGGTCGACTAATGAAAAACTGTTTTTT
clone_size: NA; j_call: TRBJ2-6; cdr3_length: 16; v_call: TRBV7-3; d_call: NA; cdr3_aa: CASSLGRGSGANVLTF; cdr3_nt: TGTGCCAGCAGCCTCGGGCGGGGATCTGGGGCCAACGTCCTGACTTTC
clone_size: NA; j_call: TRBJ1-5; cdr3_length: 15; v_call: TRBV19; d_call: TRBD1; cdr3_aa: CASSAGGTGNQPQHF; cdr3_nt: TGTGCCAGTAGTGCCGGGGGGACAGGGAATCAGCCCCAGCATTTT
clone_size: NA; j_call: TRBJ2-1; cdr3_length: 14; v_call: TRBV27; d_call: TRBD1; cdr3_aa: CASNGQGSHNEQFF; cdr3_nt: TGTGCCAGCAATGGACAGGGGAGTCACAATGAGCAGTTCTTC
clone_size: NA; j_call: TRBJ1-4; cdr3_length: 16; v_call: TRBV5-1; d_call: NA; cdr3_aa: CASSFFPAGSNEKLFF; cdr3_nt: TGCGCCAGCAGCTTCTTTCCGGCAGGGTCAAATGAAAAACTGTTTTTT
clone_size: NA; j_call: TRBJ1-2; cdr3_length: 18; v_call: TRBV7-8; d_call: TRBD1; cdr3_aa: CASSQPLRRQGPGYGYTF; cdr3_nt: TGTGCCAGCAGCCAACCACTACGCAGACAGGGACCGGGATATGGCTACACCTTC
clone_size: NA; j_call: TRBJ1-2; cdr3_length: 18; v_call: TRBV30; d_call: TRBD1; cdr3_aa: CAWRTTIPTTDRGYGYTF; cdr3_nt: TGTGCCTGGAGAACGACGATACCTACCACGGACAGGGGCTATGGCTACACCTTC
clone_size: NA; j_call: TRBJ1-4; cdr3_length: 15; v_call: TRBV2; d_call: NA; cdr3_aa: CASSEVGSKQEKLFF; cdr3_nt: TGTGCCAGCAGTGAAGTGGGTTCAAAACAGGAAAAACTGTTTTTT
clone_size: NA; j_call: TRBJ2-3; cdr3_length: 16; v_call: TRBV4-1; d_call: NA; cdr3_aa: CASSQMGGGDTDTQYF; cdr3_nt: TGCGCCAGCAGCCAGATGGGAGGGGGAGACACAGATACGCAGTATTTT